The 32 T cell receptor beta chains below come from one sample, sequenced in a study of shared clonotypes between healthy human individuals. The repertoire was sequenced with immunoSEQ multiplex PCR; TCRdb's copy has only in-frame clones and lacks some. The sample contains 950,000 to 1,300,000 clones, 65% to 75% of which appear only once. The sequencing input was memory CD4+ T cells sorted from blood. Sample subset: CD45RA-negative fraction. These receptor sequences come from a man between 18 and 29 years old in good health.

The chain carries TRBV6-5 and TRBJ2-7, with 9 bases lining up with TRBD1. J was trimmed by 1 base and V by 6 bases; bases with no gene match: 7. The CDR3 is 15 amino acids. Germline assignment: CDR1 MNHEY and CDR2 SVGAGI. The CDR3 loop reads CASSPRDRASYEQYF. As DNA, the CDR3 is TGTGCCAGCAGCCCCCGGGACAGGGCTTCCTACGAGCAGTACTTC.

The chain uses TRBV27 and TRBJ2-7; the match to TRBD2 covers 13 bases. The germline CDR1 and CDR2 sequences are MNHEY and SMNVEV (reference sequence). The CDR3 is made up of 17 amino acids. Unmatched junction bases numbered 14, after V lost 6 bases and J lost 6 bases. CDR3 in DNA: TGTGCCAGCAGGCGGACTAGCGGGAGAGTCGGAGGTGGCGAGCAGTACTTC. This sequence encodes CASRRTSGRVGGGEQYF.

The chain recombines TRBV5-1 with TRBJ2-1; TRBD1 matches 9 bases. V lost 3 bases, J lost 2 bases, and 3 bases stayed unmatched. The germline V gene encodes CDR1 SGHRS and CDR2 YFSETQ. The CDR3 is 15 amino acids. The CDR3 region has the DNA TGCGCCAGCAGCTCCGGGACAGGGCCCTACAATGAGCAGTTCTTC. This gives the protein CASSSGTGPYNEQFF.

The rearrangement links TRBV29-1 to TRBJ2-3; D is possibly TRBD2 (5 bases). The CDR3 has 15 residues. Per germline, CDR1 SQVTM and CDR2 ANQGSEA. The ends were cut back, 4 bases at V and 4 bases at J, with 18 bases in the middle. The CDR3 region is CSVVANPRPADTQYF. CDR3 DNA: TGCAGCGTTGTAGCGAACCCTAGACCGGCAGATACGCAGTATTTT.

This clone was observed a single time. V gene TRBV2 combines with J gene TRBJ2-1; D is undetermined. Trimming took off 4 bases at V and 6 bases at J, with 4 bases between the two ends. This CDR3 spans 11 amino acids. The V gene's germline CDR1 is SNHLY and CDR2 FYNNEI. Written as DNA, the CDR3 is TGTGCCAGCAGTGTGGCCAATGAGCAGTTCTTC. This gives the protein CASSVANEQFF.

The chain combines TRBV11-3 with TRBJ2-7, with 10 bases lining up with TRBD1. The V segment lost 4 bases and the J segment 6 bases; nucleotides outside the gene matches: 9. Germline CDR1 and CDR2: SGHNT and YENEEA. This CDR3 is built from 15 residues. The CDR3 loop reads CASSSRTGGISEQYF. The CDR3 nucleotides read TGTGCCAGCAGCTCGCGGACAGGGGGGATTAGCGAGCAGTACTTC. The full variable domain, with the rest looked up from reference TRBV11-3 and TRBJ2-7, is EAGVVQSPRYKIIEKKQPVAFWCNPISGHNTLYWYLQNLGQGPELLIRYENEEAVDDSQLPKDRFSAERLKGVDSTLKIQPAELGDSAVYLCASSSRTGGISEQYFGPGTRLTVT.

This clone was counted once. CDR3 in amino acids: CASSEGGTYNEQFF. CDR3 nucleotides: TGTGCCAGCAGCGAAGGAGGAACCTACAATGAGCAGTTCTTC. V and J are TRBV5-4 and TRBJ2-1, with D possibly matching TRBD2 (5 bases). Germline loops: CDR1 SGHNT, CDR2 YYREEE (reference sequence). V was clipped by 4 bases and J by 2 bases, with 10 bases between them. The CDR3 sequence is 14 residues long.

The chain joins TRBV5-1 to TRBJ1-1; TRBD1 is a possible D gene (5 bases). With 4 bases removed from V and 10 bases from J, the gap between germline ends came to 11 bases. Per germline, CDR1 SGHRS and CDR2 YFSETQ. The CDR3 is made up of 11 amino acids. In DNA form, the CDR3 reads TGCGCCAGCAGCGAAAAGGGGCCAGCTTTCTTT. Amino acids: CASSEKGPAFF.

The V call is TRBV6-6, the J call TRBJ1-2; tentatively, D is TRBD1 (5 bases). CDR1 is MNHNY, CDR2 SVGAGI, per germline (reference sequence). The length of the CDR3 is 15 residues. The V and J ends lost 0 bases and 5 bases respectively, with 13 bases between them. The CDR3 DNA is TGTGCCAGCAGTTACTCGAGCCAGGGCGGTTATGGCTACACCTTC. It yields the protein CASSYSSQGGYGYTF.

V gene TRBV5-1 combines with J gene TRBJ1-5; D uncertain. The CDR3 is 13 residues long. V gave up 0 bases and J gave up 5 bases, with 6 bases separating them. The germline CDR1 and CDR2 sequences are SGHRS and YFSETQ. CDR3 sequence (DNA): TGCGCCAGCAGCTTGGATCTTTATCAGCCCCAGCATTTT. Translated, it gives CASSLDLYQPQHF.

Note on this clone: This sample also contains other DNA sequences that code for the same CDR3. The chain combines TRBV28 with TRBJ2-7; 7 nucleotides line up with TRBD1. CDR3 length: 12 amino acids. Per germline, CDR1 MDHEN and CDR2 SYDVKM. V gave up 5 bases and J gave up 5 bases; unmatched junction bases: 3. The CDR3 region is CASSDRDHEQYF. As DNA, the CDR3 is TGTGCCAGCAGTGACAGGGACCACGAGCAGTACTTC.

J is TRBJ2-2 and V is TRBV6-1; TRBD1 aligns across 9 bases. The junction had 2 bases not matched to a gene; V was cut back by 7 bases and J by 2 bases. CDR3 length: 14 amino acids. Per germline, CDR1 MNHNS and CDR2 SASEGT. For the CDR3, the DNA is TGTGCCAGCACCACAGGGGGCAACACCGGGGAGCTGTTTTTT. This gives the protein CASTTGGNTGELFF.

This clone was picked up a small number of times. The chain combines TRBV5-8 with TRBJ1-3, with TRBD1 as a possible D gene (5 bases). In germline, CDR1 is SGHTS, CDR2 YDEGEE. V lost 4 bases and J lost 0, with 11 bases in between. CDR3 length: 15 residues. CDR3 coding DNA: TGTGCCAGCAGCCCGGGACGGCTCTCTGGAAACACCATATATTTT. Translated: CASSPGRLSGNTIYF.

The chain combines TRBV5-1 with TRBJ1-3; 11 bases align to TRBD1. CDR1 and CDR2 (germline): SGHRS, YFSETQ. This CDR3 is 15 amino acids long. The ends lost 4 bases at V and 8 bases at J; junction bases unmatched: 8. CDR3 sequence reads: CASSTQDRGLDTIYF. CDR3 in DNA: TGCGCCAGCAGCACCCAGGACAGGGGGCTCGACACCATATATTTT.

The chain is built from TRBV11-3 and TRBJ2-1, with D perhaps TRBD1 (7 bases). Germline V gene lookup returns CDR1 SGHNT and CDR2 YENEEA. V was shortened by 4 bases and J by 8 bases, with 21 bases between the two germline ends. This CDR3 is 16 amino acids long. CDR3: CASSSAGGGGRDEQFF. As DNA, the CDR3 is TGTGCCAGCAGCTCCGCAGGAGGAGGGGGCCGGGATGAGCAGTTCTTC.

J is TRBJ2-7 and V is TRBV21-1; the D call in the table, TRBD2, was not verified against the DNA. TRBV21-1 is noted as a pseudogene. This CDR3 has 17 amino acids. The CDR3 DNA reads TGTGCCAGCAGCAAAGATCGCCCCGGGGAGGGGTCCTACGAGCAGTACTTC. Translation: CASSKDRPGEGSYEQYF.

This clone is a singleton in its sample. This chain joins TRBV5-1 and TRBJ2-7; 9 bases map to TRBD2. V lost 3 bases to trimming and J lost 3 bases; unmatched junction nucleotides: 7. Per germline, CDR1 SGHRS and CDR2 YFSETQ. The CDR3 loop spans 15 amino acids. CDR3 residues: CASSYTSGLFYEQYF. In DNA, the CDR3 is TGCGCCAGCAGCTACACTAGCGGGCTGTTCTACGAGCAGTACTTC.

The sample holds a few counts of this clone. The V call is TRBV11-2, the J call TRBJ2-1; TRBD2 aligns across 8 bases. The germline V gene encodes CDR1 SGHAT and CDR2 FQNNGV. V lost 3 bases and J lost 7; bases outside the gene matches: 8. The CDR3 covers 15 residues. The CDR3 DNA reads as TGTGCCAGCAGCTTCAATCGGGGGGGCTGGAATGAGCAGTTCTTC. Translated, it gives CASSFNRGGWNEQFF.

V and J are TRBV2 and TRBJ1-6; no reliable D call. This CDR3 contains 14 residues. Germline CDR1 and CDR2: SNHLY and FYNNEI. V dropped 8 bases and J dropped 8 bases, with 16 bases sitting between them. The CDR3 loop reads CASGRTPPDSPLHF. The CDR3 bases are TGTGCCAGCGGTAGAACGCCGCCAGATTCACCCCTCCACTTT.

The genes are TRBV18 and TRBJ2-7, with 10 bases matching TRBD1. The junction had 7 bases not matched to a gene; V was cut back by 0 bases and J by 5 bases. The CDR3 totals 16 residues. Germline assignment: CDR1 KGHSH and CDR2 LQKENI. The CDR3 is CASSPPNRQGADEQYF. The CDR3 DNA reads TGTGCCAGCTCACCACCGAATAGACAGGGGGCCGACGAGCAGTACTTC.

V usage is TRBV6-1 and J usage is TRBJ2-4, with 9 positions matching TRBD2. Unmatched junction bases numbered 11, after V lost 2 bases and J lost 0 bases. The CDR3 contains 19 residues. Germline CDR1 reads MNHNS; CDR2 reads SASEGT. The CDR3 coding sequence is TGTGCCAGCAGTGAATCGGCGGGAGGGATAAACATAGCCAAAAACATTCAGTACTTC. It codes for CASSESAGGINIAKNIQYF.

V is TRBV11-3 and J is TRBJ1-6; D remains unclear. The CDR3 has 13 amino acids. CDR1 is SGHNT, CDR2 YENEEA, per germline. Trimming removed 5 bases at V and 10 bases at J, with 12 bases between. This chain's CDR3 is CASSPEARSPLHF. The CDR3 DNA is TGTGCCAGCAGCCCCGAAGCACGATCACCCCTCCACTTT.

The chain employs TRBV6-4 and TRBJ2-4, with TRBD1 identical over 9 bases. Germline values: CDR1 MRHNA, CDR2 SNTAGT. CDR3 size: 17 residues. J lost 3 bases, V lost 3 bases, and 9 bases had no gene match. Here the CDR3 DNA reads TGTGCCAGCAGTGAACAAAGACAGGGGGGGTACAAAAACATTCAGTACTTC. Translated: CASSEQRQGGYKNIQYF.

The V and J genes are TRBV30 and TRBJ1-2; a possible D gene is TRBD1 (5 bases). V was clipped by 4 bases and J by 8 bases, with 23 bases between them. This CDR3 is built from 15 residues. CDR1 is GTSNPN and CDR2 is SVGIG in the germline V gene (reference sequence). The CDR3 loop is CAWTSLTGTLMGYTF. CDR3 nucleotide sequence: TGTGCCTGGACTTCGTTGACCGGGACTTTGATGGGCTACACCTTC. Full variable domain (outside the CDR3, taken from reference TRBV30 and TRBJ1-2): SQTIHQWPATLVQPVGSPLSLECTVEGTSNPNLYWYRQAAGRGLQLLFYSVGIGQISSEVPQNLSASRPQDRQFILSSKKLLLSDSGFYLCAWTSLTGTLMGYTFGSGTRLTVV.

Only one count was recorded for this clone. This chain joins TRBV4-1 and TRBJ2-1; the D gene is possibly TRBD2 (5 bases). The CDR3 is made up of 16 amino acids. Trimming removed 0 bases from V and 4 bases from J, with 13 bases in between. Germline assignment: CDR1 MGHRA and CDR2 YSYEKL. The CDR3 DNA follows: TGCGCCAGCAGCCAAGAAGGAGCGGATAAATACAATGAGCAGTTCTTC. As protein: CASSQEGADKYNEQFF.

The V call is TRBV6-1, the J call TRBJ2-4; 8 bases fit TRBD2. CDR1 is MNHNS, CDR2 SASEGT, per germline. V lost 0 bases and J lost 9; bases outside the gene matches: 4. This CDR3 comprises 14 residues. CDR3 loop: CASSEAGGGGIQYF. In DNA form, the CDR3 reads TGTGCCAGCAGTGAAGCCGGGGGGGGCGGCATTCAGTACTTC.

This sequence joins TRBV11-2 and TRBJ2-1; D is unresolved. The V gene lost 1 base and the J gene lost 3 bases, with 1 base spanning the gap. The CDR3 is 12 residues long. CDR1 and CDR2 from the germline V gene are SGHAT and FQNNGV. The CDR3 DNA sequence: TGTGCCAGCAGCTTAGGCTACAATGAGCAGTTCTTC. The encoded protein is CASSLGYNEQFF.

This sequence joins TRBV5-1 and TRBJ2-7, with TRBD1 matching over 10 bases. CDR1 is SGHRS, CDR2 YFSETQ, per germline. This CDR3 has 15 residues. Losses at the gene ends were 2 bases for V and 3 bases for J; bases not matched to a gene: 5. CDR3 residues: CASSFSGTGVYEQYF. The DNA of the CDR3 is TGCGCCAGCAGCTTCTCCGGGACAGGGGTCTACGAGCAGTACTTC.

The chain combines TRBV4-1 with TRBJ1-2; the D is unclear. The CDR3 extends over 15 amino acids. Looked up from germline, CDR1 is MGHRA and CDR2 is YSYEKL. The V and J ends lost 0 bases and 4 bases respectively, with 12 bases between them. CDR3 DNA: TGCGCCAGCAGCCAAGAGGGGAGGGCTACCTATGGCTACACCTTC. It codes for CASSQEGRATYGYTF.

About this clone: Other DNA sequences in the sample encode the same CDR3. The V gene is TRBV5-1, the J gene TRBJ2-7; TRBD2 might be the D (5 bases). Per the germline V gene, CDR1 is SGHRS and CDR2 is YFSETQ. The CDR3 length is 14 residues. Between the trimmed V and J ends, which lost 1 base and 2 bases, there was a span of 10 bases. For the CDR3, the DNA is TGCGCCAGCAGCTTGAGTGCTAGCACCTACGAGCAGTACTTC. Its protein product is CASSLSASTYEQYF.

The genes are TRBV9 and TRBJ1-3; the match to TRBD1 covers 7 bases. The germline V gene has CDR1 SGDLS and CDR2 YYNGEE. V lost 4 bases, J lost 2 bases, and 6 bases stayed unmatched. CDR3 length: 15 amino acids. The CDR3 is CASSPQQGAGNTIYF. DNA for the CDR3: TGTGCCAGCAGCCCCCAGCAGGGGGCTGGAAACACCATATATTTT.

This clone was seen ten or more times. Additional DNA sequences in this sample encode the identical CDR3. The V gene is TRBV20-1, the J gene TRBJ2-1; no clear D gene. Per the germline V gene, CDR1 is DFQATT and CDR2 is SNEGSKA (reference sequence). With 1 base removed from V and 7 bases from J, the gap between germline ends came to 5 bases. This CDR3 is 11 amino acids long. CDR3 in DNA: TGCAGTGCTAGAGCTGGGAATGAGCAGTTCTTC. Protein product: CSARAGNEQFF.